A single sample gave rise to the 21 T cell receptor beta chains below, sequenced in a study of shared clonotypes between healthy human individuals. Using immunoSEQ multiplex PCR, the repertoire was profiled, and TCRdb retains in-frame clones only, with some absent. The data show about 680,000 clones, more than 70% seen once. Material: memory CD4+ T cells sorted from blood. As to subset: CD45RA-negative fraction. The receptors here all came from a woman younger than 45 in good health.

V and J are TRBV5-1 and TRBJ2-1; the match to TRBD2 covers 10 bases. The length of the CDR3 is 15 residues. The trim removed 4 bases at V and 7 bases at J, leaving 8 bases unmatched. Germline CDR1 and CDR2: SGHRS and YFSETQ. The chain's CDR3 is CASSARSGRSNEQFF. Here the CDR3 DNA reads TGCGCCAGCAGCGCTCGTAGCGGGAGGTCGAATGAGCAGTTCTTC. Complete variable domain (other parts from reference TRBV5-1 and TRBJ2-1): KAGVTQTPRYLIKTRGQQVTLSCSPISGHRSVSWYQQTPGQGLQFLFEYFSETQRNKGNFPGRFSGRQFSNSRSEMNVSTLELGDSALYLCASSARSGRSNEQFFGPGTRLTVL.

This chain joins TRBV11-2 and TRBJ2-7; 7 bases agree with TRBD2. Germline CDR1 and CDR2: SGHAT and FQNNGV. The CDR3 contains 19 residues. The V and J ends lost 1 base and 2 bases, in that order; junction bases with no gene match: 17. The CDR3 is CASSLVGLAEQKITYEQYF. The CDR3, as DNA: TGTGCCAGCAGCTTAGTAGGGCTAGCGGAACAAAAAATTACCTACGAGCAGTACTTC.

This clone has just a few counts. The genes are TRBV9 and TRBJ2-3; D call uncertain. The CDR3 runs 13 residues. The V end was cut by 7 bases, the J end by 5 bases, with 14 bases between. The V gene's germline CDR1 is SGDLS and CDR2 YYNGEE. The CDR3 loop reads CASAASWEDTQYF. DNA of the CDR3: TGTGCCAGCGCTGCTTCCTGGGAAGATACGCAGTATTTT. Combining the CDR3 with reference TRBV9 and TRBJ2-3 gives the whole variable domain DSGVTQTPKHLITATGQRVTLRCSPRSGDLSVYWYQQSLDQGLQFLIQYYNGEERAKGNILERFSAQQFPDLHSELNLSSLELGDSALYFCASAASWEDTQYFGPGTRLTVL.

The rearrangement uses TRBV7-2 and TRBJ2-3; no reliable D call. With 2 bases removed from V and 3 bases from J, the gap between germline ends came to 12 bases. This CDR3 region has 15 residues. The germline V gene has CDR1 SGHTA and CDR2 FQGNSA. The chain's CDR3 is CASSLHTLGTDTQYF. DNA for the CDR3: TGTGCCAGCAGCTTACACACGCTGGGGACAGATACGCAGTATTTT.

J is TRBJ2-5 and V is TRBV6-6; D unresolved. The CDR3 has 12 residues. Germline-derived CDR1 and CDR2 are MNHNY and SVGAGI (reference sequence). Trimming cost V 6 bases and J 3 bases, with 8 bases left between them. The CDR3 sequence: CASSLHKETQYF. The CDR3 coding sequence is TGTGCCAGCAGCCTACACAAAGAGACCCAGTACTTC.

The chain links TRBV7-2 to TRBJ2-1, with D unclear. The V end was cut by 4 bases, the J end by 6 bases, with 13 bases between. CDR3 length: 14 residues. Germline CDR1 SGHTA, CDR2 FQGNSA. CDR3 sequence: CASSYWSPSNEQFF. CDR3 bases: TGTGCCAGCAGCTATTGGTCACCTAGCAATGAGCAGTTCTTC.

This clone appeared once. The CDR3 reads CASSPGDRDVQTQYF. The CDR3 nucleotides are TGCGCCAGCAGCCCGGGCGACAGGGATGTCCAGACCCAGTACTTC. This rearrangement joins TRBV5-1 to TRBJ2-5, with TRBD1 matching 7 bases. The V and J ends lost 4 bases and 6 bases, in that order; junction bases with no gene match: 12. The CDR3 sequence is 15 residues long. Per germline, CDR1 SGHRS and CDR2 YFSETQ.

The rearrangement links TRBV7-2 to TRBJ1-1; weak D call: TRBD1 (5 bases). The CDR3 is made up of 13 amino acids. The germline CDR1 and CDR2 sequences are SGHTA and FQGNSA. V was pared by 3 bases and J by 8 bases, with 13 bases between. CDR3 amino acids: CASSFSQRGEAFF. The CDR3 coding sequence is TGTGCCAGCAGCTTCTCCCAGAGGGGCGAAGCTTTCTTT.

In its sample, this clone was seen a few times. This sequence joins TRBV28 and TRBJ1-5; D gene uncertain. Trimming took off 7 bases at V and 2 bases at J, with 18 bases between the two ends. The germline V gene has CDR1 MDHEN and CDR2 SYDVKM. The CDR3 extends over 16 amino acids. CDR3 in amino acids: CASNPLGLKGNQPQHF. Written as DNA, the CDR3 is TGTGCCAGCAACCCCTTGGGCCTGAAGGGCAATCAGCCCCAGCATTTT.

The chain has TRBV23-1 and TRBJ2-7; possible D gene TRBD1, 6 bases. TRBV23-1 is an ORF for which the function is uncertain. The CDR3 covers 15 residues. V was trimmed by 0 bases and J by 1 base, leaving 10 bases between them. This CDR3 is CASSQSEDSSYEQYF. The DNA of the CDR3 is TGCGCCAGCAGTCAATCGGAGGACAGTTCCTACGAGCAGTACTTC.

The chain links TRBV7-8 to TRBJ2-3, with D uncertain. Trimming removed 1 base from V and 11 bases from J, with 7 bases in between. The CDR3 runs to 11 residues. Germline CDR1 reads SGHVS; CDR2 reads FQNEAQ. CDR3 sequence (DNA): TGTGCCAGCAGCTTAGAGTATAGGCAGTATTTT. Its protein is CASSLEYRQYF. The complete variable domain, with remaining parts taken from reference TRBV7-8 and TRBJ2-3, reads GAGVSQSPRYKVAKRGQDVALRCDPISGHVSLFWYQQALGQGPEFLTYFQNEAQLDKSGLPSDRFFAERPEGSVSTLKIQRTQQEDSAVYLCASSLEYRQYFGPGTRLTVL.

The CDR3 reads CASSLGSDNEQFF. CDR3 DNA: TGCGCCAGCAGCTTGGGTAGTGACAATGAGCAGTTCTTC. The chain employs TRBV5-1 and TRBJ2-1, with D uncertain. Germline V CDR1 and CDR2: SGHRS, YFSETQ. This CDR3 region has 13 residues. V was shortened by 0 bases and J by 5 bases, with 6 bases between the two germline ends.

CDR3 coding DNA: TGCGCCAGCAGCTTGGCCGGGGGGTCTTCTAACTATGGCTACACCTTC. Its translation is CASSLAGGSSNYGYTF. The rearrangement joins TRBV5-1 to TRBJ1-2, with D possibly being TRBD1 (5 bases). Trimming shortened V by 0 bases and J by 0 bases, and 12 bases separated the two germline ends. The V gene's germline CDR1 is SGHRS and CDR2 YFSETQ. The CDR3 has 16 amino acids.

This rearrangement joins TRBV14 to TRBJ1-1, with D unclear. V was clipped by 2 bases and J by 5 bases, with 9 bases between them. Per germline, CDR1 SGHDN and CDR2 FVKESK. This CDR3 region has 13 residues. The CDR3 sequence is CASSQQQTTEAFF. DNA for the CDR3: TGTGCCAGCAGCCAACAACAGACGACTGAAGCTTTCTTT.

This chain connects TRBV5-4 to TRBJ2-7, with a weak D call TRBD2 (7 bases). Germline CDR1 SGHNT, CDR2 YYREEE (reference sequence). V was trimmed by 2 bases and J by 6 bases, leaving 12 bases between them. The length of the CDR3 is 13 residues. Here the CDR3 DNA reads TGTGCCAGCAGCTTACGGGGGGCGACCGAGCAGTACTTC. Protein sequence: CASSLRGATEQYF.

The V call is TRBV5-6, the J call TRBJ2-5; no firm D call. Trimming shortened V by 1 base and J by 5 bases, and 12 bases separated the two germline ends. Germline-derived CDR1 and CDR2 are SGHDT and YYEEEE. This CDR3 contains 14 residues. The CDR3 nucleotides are TGTGCCAGCAGCTTGTACGCGGCCGCGGAGACCCAGTACTTC. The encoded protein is CASSLYAAAETQYF.

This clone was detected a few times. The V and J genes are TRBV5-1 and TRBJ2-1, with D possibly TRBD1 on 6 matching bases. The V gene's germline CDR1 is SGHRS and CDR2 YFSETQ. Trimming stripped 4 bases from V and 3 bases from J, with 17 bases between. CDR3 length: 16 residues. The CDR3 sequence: CASSPRGGASYNEQFF. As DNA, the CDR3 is TGCGCCAGCAGCCCCAGAGGGGGAGCCAGCTACAATGAGCAGTTCTTC.

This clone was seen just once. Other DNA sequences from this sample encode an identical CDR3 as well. The CDR3 is CASSLGALAEYNEQFF. In DNA, the CDR3 is TGTGCCAGCAGCTTAGGGGCACTAGCGGAATACAATGAGCAGTTCTTC. V is TRBV7-2 and J is TRBJ2-1; TRBD2 agrees at 8 bases. The junction had 6 bases not matched to a gene; V was cut back by 1 base and J by 4 bases. The CDR3 sequence is 16 residues long. Germline CDR1 reads SGHTA; CDR2 reads FQGNSA. The full variable domain, with the rest looked up from reference TRBV7-2 and TRBJ2-1, is GAGVSQSPSNKVTEKGKDVELRCDPISGHTALYWYRQSLGQGLEFLIYFQGNSAPDKSGLPSDRFSAERTGGSVSTLTIQRTQQEDSAVYLCASSLGALAEYNEQFFGPGTRLTVL.

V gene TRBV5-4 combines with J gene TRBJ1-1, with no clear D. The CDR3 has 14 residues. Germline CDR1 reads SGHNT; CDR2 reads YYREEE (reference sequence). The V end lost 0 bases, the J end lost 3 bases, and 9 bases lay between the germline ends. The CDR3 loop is CASSLVSDYTEAFF. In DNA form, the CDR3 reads TGTGCCAGCAGCTTGGTGTCAGACTACACTGAAGCTTTCTTT.

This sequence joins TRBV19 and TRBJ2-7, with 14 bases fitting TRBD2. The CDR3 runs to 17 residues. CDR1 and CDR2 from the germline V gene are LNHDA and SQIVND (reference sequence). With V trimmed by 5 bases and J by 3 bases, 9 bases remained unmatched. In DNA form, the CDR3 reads TGTGCCAGTAGTCTACAGACTAGCGGGAGGGCCGTCTACGAGCAGTACTTC. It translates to CASSLQTSGRAVYEQYF.

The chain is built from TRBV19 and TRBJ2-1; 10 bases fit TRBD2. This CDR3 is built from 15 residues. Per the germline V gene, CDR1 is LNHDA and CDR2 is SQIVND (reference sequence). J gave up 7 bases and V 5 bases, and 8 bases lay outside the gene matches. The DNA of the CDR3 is TGTGCCAGTAGTGGAAGCGGGAGGGCCGGGAATGAGCAGTTCTTC. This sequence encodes CASSGSGRAGNEQFF.